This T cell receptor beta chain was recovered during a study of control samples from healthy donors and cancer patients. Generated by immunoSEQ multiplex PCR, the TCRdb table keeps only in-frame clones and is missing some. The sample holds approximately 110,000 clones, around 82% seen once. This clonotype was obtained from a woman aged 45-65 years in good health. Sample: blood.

CDR3 region: CASSSRSSYEQYF. The DNA for the CDR3 is TGTGCCAGCAGTTCCCGGTCCTCCTACGAGCAGTACTTC. This sequence joins TRBV6-5 and TRBJ2-7; D remains unclear. The V end lost 4 bases, the J end lost 0 bases, and 7 bases lay between the germline ends. Germline lookup yields CDR1 MNHEY and CDR2 SVGAGI. This CDR3 comprises 13 residues.